This T cell receptor (beta chain) was recovered during a study of cytomegalovirus exposure and HLA in healthy donors. Points from the study as a whole: In a later analysis, TCR beta V- and J-gene trimming showed a link to a missense DCLRE1C variant. Among immune exposure information, only CMV serostatus was available.

Per the germline V gene, CDR1 is MGHDK and CDR2 is SYGVNS. V shed 8 bases and J shed 0 bases, with 7 bases lying between them. The CDR3 is 13 residues long. The table lists this clone with a few counts. As yet, its antigen is unknown. Primers included in the PCR were 60 Vbeta and 13 Jbeta primers. This table comes from immunoSEQ multiplex PCR, and its TCRdb copy is limited to in-frame clones, with some not included. The repertoire holds under 95,000 clones, with 6.5% to 8% as singletons. Sequenced material: PBMCs. This clonotype was obtained from a man aged 50 to 60 in good health and CMV-seronegative. This rearrangement joins TRBV25-1 to TRBJ2-2; D ambiguous. CDR3 in DNA: TGTGCCAGCGGGCCCGCGAACACCGGGGAGCTGTTTTTT. Amino acids: CASGPANTGELFF. The whole variable domain, filled in from reference TRBV25-1 and TRBJ2-2, reads EADIYQTPRYLVIGTGKKITLECSQTMGHDKMYWYQQDPGMELHLIHYSYGVNSTEKGDLSSESTVSRIRTEHFPLTLESARPSHTSQYLCASGPANTGELFFGEGSRLTVL.